The TCR beta chain under discussion was sequenced for a study of vaccination effects on CD4 cells after COVID-19. Study as a whole: Post-vaccine specimens arrived a median 72 days past the second dose.

Repertoires were generated with immunoSEQ multiplex PCR, while TCRdb's copy carries only in-frame clones and drops some. Among tens of thousands of clones, 82% were seen once, and the ten largest hold roughly 2%. Regarding this clone: The antigen remains undetermined.

CD4+ T cells specific for antigen were expanded with viral peptide pools by the ViraFEST assay before sequencing. On roughly day 10 of culture, CD4+ T cells were separated out. Participants each got two BNT162b2 or mRNA-1273 vaccine doses. The vaccine recipients had no prior SARS-CoV-2 infection, with negative nucleocapsid antibodies. In the cultures, half the medium was exchanged for IL-2 medium on days 3 and 7. Whole-study results and caveats: Healthy vaccinees' vaccine-induced clones included only 1 of 255 that recognized common cold coronaviruses.

The CDR3 runs 13 residues. Trimming took off 3 bases at V and 8 bases at J, with 12 bases between the two ends. From germline, CDR1 is MRHNA and CDR2 SNTAGT. V and J are TRBV6-4 and TRBJ2-3; D gene ambiguous. This material consisted of CD4+ T cells from PBMCs cultured with HCoV-NL63 spike peptides, taken after COVID-19 vaccination. This clonotype was obtained from a human donor who received a COVID-19 vaccine. Some clones in this sample may be carry-over from other donors' samples. The CDR3, as DNA: TGTGCCAGCAGTGAGGGTCTAATTGGTACGCAGTATTTT. Protein sequence: CASSEGLIGTQYF.